The T cell receptor (beta chain) under discussion was sequenced for a study of T cell responses to AZD1222 COVID-19 vaccine. Profiled with immunoSEQ multiplex PCR; TCRdb holds only in-frame clones, not every one. The data show 120,000 or so clones, 70% to 90% seen once. V was shortened by 6 bases and J by 6 bases, with 8 bases between the two germline ends. The germline gives CDR1 SQVTM, CDR2 ANQGSEA. The CDR3 has 10 amino acids. This sequence originates from an adult in good health. V and J are TRBV29-1 and TRBJ1-2; D call uncertain. The sequencing here drew on peripheral blood, taken on day 0 of AZD1222 vaccination. DNA for the CDR3: TGCAGCGTCGAACGAAATGGCTACACCTTC. Amino acids: CSVERNGYTF.